This is a list of T cell receptor beta chains from one sample in a study of post-analysis software for immune sequencing data. TCRdb re-called the PCR reads through MiXCR, storing one row per CDR3 protein. The sample records about 820,000 distinct CDR3 sequences, under 70% being singletons. Sequenced: blood. Receptors were obtained from a girl between 10 and 17 years old with multiple sclerosis. The CDR3 runs from the conserved cysteine through the conserved F or W. D genes are given only for firm matches. A clone size is listed for some rows: how often the clone was seen (once, few, many), or a class if it is expanded.

j_gene: TRBJ2-7
d_gene: TRBD2
abundance: .
v_gene: TRBV25-1
CDR3nt: TGTGCCAGCAGTTCAAGACTCCCTTATACCGGGACTAGCGACTCCTACGAGCAGTACTTC
CDR3aa: CASSSRLPYTGTSDSYEQYF

j_gene: TRBJ2-6
d_gene: .
abundance: few
v_gene: TRBV12-3/TRBV12-4
CDR3nt: TGTGCCAGCAGTTTATCAACCCCAGGGAGTGGCTCTGGGGCCAACGTCCTGACTTTC
CDR3aa: CASSLSTPGSGSGANVLTF

j_gene: TRBJ2-1
d_gene: .
abundance: .
v_gene: TRBV5-1
CDR3nt: TGCGCCAGCAGCTTAGCGACTAGCTACAATGAGCAGTTCTTC
CDR3aa: CASSLATSYNEQFF

j_gene: TRBJ2-1
d_gene: .
abundance: .
v_gene: TRBV7-9
CDR3nt: TGTGCCAGCAGCTTGTCATTAGCTGTCGGCAATAGTGAGCAGTTCTTC
CDR3aa: CASSLSLAVGNSEQFF

j_gene: TRBJ2-1
d_gene: TRBD1
abundance: once
v_gene: TRBV5-8
CDR3nt: TGTGCCAGCAGCCCATGGGGTCTGGACAGGGGAAGGAATGAGCAGTTCTTC
CDR3aa: CASSPWGLDRGRNEQFF

j_gene: TRBJ2-5
d_gene: TRBD2
abundance: .
v_gene: TRBV20-1
CDR3nt: TGCAGTGCTAGGTCGGCTAGCGGGGGGGGGTACCAAGAGACCCAGTACTTC
CDR3aa: CSARSASGGGYQETQYF

j_gene: TRBJ2-7
d_gene: .
abundance: .
v_gene: TRBV7-2
CDR3nt: TGTGCCAGCAACAAAGAGACAGTCTCCTACGAGCAGTACTTC
CDR3aa: CASNKETVSYEQYF

j_gene: TRBJ2-7
d_gene: .
abundance: few
v_gene: TRBV7-6
CDR3nt: TGTGCCAGCAGCCCACGAGGGATTCGGGACGAGCAGTACTTC
CDR3aa: CASSPRGIRDEQYF

j_gene: TRBJ2-7
d_gene: .
abundance: .
v_gene: TRBV7-8
CDR3nt: TGTGCCAGCAGCCGACCTGGACGGTCCTACGAGCAGTACTTC
CDR3aa: CASSRPGRSYEQYF

j_gene: TRBJ2-3
d_gene: TRBD2
abundance: .
v_gene: TRBV25-1
CDR3nt: TGTGCCAGCAGTGGCGGGGGGGTGAGGACAGATACGCAGTATTTT
CDR3aa: CASSGGGVRTDTQYF

j_gene: TRBJ2-7
d_gene: TRBD2
abundance: .
v_gene: TRBV2
CDR3nt: TGTGCCGGGGGCGCGGGGCTAGCGGGTTACGAGCAGTACTTC
CDR3aa: CAGGAGLAGYEQYF

j_gene: TRBJ2-7
d_gene: .
abundance: .
v_gene: TRBV6-5
CDR3nt: TGTGCCAGCAGGCCCGGGAGCATTGACGAGCAGTACTTC
CDR3aa: CASRPGSIDEQYF

j_gene: TRBJ2-3
d_gene: TRBD2
abundance: .
v_gene: TRBV27
CDR3nt: TGTGCCAGCAGATCGGGGGGAACAGATACGCAGTATTTT
CDR3aa: CASRSGGTDTQYF

j_gene: TRBJ2-7
d_gene: .
abundance: .
v_gene: TRBV29-1
CDR3nt: TGCAGCGTTGAAGGACGGAACTACGAGCAGTACTTC
CDR3aa: CSVEGRNYEQYF

j_gene: TRBJ2-7
d_gene: .
abundance: .
v_gene: TRBV7-2
CDR3nt: TGTGCCAGCAATTATAACAGTTTCTACGAGCAGTACTTC
CDR3aa: CASNYNSFYEQYF

j_gene: TRBJ2-7
d_gene: .
abundance: few
v_gene: TRBV29-1
CDR3nt: TGCAGCGTTGAAAGCGACAGGACCTACGAGCAGTACTTC
CDR3aa: CSVESDRTYEQYF

j_gene: TRBJ2-3
d_gene: .
abundance: .
v_gene: TRBV27
CDR3nt: TGTGCCAGCAGTTCGACGGGACACTTCACAGATACGCAGTATTTT
CDR3aa: CASSSTGHFTDTQYF

j_gene: TRBJ2-3
d_gene: .
abundance: .
v_gene: TRBV20-1
CDR3nt: TGCAGTGCTCAATCTCAGGGGTTCACAGATACGCAGTATTTT
CDR3aa: CSAQSQGFTDTQYF

j_gene: TRBJ2-3
d_gene: TRBD2
abundance: .
v_gene: TRBV5-1
CDR3nt: TGCGCCAGCAGCCCGCCTACCACTCTAGCGGGAGGTACAGATACGCAGTATTTT
CDR3aa: CASSPPTTLAGGTDTQYF

j_gene: TRBJ1-2
d_gene: TRBD1
abundance: .
v_gene: TRBV12-3/TRBV12-4
CDR3nt: TGTGCCAGCAGTGGGGCAGGGGGATTGAGAGGCTACACCTTC
CDR3aa: CASSGAGGLRGYTF

j_gene: TRBJ2-1
d_gene: .
abundance: few
v_gene: TRBV12-3/TRBV12-4
CDR3nt: TGTGCCAGCAGTTTACGGTCCGGGGGAGGCGGTGAGCAGTTCTTC
CDR3aa: CASSLRSGGGGEQFF

j_gene: TRBJ2-1
d_gene: .
abundance: .
v_gene: TRBV20-1
CDR3nt: TGCAGTGCTATCCTAGCGCCCAGGGGGAATGAGCAGTTCTTC
CDR3aa: CSAILAPRGNEQFF

j_gene: TRBJ2-3
d_gene: .
abundance: .
v_gene: TRBV29-1
CDR3nt: TGCAGCGTTGTGGGGCAGGAACTTAATATGCAGTATTTT
CDR3aa: CSVVGQELNMQYF

j_gene: TRBJ1-2
d_gene: .
abundance: .
v_gene: TRBV29-1
CDR3nt: TGCAGCGTTGATTCACGGCTTAACTATGGCTACACCTTC
CDR3aa: CSVDSRLNYGYTF

j_gene: TRBJ2-1
d_gene: TRBD1
abundance: once
v_gene: TRBV12-3/TRBV12-4
CDR3nt: TGTGCCAGCAGTGACAAACAGGGGGCTTCAGAGCAGTTCTTC
CDR3aa: CASSDKQGASEQFF

j_gene: TRBJ2-3
d_gene: .
abundance: few
v_gene: TRBV5-1
CDR3nt: TGCGCCAGCAGCTTAGCGGAATCCACAGATACGCAGTATTTT
CDR3aa: CASSLAESTDTQYF

j_gene: TRBJ2-6
d_gene: .
abundance: few
v_gene: TRBV3-1
CDR3nt: TGTGCCAGCAGCACGCTTTGGGTCCTGACTTTC
CDR3aa: CASSTLWVLTF

j_gene: TRBJ1-2
d_gene: .
abundance: .
v_gene: TRBV7-2
CDR3nt: TGTGCCAGCAGCTTAGGTGGGGGCAGGATCTTTCTTGGCTACACCTTC
CDR3aa: CASSLGGGRIFLGYTF

j_gene: TRBJ2-1
d_gene: .
abundance: .
v_gene: TRBV29-1
CDR3nt: TGCAGCGTTGAGGTTCTGGCTCAGGGGTACAATGAGCAGTTCTTC
CDR3aa: CSVEVLAQGYNEQFF

j_gene: TRBJ2-7
d_gene: TRBD1
abundance: few
v_gene: TRBV20-1
CDR3nt: TGCAGTGCTATTCCGGGACAGGGGGCCTACGAGCAGTACTTC
CDR3aa: CSAIPGQGAYEQYF

j_gene: TRBJ1-2
d_gene: .
abundance: few
v_gene: TRBV6-5
CDR3nt: TGTGCCAGCAGCCATGGGGTTGACTATGGCTACACCTTC
CDR3aa: CASSHGVDYGYTF

j_gene: TRBJ1-6
d_gene: TRBD1
abundance: few
v_gene: TRBV7-9
CDR3nt: TGTGCCAGCAGCCCCCGGACAGGGAGCTCCTATAATTCACCCCTCCACTTT
CDR3aa: CASSPRTGSSYNSPLHF

j_gene: TRBJ2-1
d_gene: .
abundance: .
v_gene: TRBV15
CDR3nt: TGTGCCACCAGCAGAGATTTACAGGCCTTGATCAGATACAATGAGCAGTTCTTC
CDR3aa: CATSRDLQALIRYNEQFF

j_gene: TRBJ2-7
d_gene: .
abundance: .
v_gene: TRBV7-2
CDR3nt: TGTGCCAGCAGCATTACCGGGACCCCAAGGTCCTACGAGCAGTACTTC
CDR3aa: CASSITGTPRSYEQYF

j_gene: TRBJ2-1
d_gene: TRBD2
abundance: .
v_gene: TRBV6-1
CDR3nt: TGTGCCAGCAGTCGGAGGACTAGCTCTCGCTCCCACAATGAGCAGTTCTTC
CDR3aa: CASSRRTSSRSHNEQFF

j_gene: TRBJ1-5
d_gene: .
abundance: .
v_gene: TRBV15
CDR3nt: TGTGCCACCAACGGCGGAGGGCGCGGTCAGCCCCAGCATTTT
CDR3aa: CATNGGGRGQPQHF

j_gene: TRBJ1-4
d_gene: TRBD1
abundance: .
v_gene: TRBV11-2
CDR3nt: TGTGCCAGCAGAAGGGGACAGGCCTTGGGATCTGAGGGAAAACTGTTTTTT
CDR3aa: CASRRGQALGSEGKLFF

j_gene: TRBJ2-1
d_gene: .
abundance: .
v_gene: TRBV29-1
CDR3nt: TGCAGCGTTTCGGGAAATGAGCAGTTCTTC
CDR3aa: CSVSGNEQFF

j_gene: TRBJ2-5
d_gene: .
abundance: .
v_gene: TRBV5-1
CDR3nt: TGCGCCAGCAGACGCGTTGCGCCCCAAGAGACCCAGTACTTC
CDR3aa: CASRRVAPQETQYF